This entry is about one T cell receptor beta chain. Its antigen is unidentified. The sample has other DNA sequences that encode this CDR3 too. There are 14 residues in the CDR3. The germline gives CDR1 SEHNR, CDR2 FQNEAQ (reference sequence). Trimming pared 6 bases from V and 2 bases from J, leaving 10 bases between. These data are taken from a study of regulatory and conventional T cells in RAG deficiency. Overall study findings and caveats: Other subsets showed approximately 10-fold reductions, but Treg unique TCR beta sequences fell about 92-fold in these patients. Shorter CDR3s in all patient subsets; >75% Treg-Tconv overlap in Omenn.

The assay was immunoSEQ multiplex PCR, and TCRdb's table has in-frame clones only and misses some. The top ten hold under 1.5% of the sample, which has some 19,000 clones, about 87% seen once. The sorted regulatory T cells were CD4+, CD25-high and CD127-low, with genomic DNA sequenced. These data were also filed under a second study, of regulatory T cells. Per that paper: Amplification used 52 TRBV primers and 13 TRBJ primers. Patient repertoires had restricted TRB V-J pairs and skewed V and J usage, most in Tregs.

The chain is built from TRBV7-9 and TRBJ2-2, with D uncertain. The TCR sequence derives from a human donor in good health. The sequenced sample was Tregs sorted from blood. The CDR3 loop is CASSPYLNTGELFF. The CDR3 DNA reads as TGTGCCAGCAGTCCGTATCTTAACACCGGGGAGCTGTTTTTT.